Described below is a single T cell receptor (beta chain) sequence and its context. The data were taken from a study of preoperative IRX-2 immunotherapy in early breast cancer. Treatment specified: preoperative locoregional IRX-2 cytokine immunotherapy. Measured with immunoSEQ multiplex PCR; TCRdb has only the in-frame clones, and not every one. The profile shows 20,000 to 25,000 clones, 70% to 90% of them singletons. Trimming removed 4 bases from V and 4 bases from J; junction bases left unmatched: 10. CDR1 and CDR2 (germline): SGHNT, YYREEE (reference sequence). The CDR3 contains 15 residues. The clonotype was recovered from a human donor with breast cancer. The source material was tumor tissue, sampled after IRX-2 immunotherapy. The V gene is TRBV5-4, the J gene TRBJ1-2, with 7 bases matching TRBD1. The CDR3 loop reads CASSQEGQNLYGYTF. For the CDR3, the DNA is TGTGCCAGCAGCCAGGAGGGACAGAACCTCTATGGCTACACCTTC.